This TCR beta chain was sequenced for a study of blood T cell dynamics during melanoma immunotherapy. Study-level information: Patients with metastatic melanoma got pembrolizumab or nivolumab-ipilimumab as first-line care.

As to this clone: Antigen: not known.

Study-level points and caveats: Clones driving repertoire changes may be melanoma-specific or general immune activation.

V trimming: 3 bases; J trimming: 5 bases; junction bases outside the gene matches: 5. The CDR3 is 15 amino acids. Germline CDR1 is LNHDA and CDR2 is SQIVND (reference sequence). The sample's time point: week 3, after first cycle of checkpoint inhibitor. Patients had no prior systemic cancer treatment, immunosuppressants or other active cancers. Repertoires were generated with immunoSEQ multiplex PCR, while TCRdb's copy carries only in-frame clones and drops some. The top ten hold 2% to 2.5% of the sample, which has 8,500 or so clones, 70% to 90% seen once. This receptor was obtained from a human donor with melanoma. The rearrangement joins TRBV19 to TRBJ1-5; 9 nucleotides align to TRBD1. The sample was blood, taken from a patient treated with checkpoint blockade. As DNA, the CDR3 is TGTGCCAGTAGTATGGGGGGACAGGGTGATCAGCCCCAGCATTTT. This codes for CASSMGGQGDQPQHF.